The 30 T cell receptor beta chains listed next were all sequenced from one sample in a study of Graves' ophthalmopathy and Graves' hyperthyroidism. The study amplified TCR beta CDR3 regions using RNA transcripts. Following a first-round RT-PCR that used HTBI primers, a second-round multiplex PCR was carried out. In TCRdb, the multiplex PCR reads were re-called with MiXCR into one record per CDR3 protein. Of around 670,000 distinct CDR3 sequences detected, roughly 40% appear once; the ten largest clones hold roughly 46%. The sequenced material came from peripheral blood. These TCRs come from an adult man with Graves' ophthalmopathy.

Concerning this clonotype: This may be a read error: a much more frequent sequence differs by one nucleotide. The chain carries TRBV20-1 and TRBJ1-1; no clear D gene. CDR3 size: 11 residues. CDR1 and CDR2 (germline): DFQATT, SNEGSKA (reference sequence). V dropped 4 bases and J dropped 3 bases, with 6 bases sitting between them. CDR3 sequence: CSAMPYTEAFF. The CDR3 DNA follows: TGCAGTGCTATGCCGTACACTGAAGCTTTCTTT.

This clonotype was found a few times. In nucleotides, the CDR3 is TGCAGTGCTAGAGTCCCGTCCCGGACTAGCGGGATCTACGAGCAGTACTTC. As protein: CSARVPSRTSGIYEQYF. The chain links TRBV20-1 to TRBJ2-7, with 12 bases that match TRBD2. Losses at the gene ends were 1 base for V and 3 bases for J; bases not matched to a gene: 10. The CDR3 is 17 residues long. Per the germline V gene, CDR1 is DFQATT and CDR2 is SNEGSKA (reference sequence).

This clonotype was recorded many times. This rearrangement joins TRBV5-5 to TRBJ2-5; 9 bases match TRBD1. In germline, CDR1 is SGHKS, CDR2 YYEKEE (reference sequence). Unmatched junction bases numbered 5, after V lost 4 bases and J lost 7 bases. CDR3 length equals 13 residues. The CDR3 protein is CASSVDRGGTQYF. In nucleotides, the CDR3 is TGTGCCAGCAGCGTGGACAGGGGTGGGACCCAGTACTTC. Filled out from reference TRBV5-5 and TRBJ2-5, the complete variable domain reads DAGVTQSPTHLIKTRGQQVTLRCSPISGHKSVSWYQQVLGQGPQFIFQYYEKEERGRGNFPDRFSARQFPNYSSELNVNALLLGDSALYLCASSVDRGGTQYFGPGTRLLVL.

In the case of this clonotype: The junction departs from the called germline gene at one end, perhaps through a read error. This chain joins TRBV25-1 and TRBJ2-2, with D tentatively TRBD1 (7 bases). The germline V gene encodes CDR1 MGHDK and CDR2 SYGVNS. The CDR3 sequence is 15 residues long. The CDR3 here is CASSSAGQYTGELFF. CDR3 coding DNA: TGCGCCAGCAGCTCTGCGGGACAGTACACCGGGGAGCTGTTTTTT.

This clonotype appeared many times. V and J are TRBV10-3 and TRBJ2-6; possibly TRBD1 or TRBD2 for D (5 bases each). The CDR3 sequence is 15 residues long. V was trimmed by 10 bases and J by 0 bases, leaving 13 bases between them. CDR1 ENHRY and CDR2 SYGVKD come from the germline V gene. The CDR3 nucleotides are TGTGCCAGCTGCCGGGACGCCTCTGGGGCCAACGTCCTGACTTTC. It is translated as CASCRDASGANVLTF.

There are many counts of this clonotype. The chain has TRBV7-9 and TRBJ1-1, with D perhaps TRBD1 (6 bases). V shed 5 bases and J shed 0 bases, with 16 bases lying between them. CDR1 SEHNR and CDR2 FQNEAQ come from the germline V gene (reference sequence). This CDR3 spans 16 amino acids. CDR3 in amino acids: CASSQDGRGVNTEAFF. The CDR3 region has the DNA TGTGCCAGCAGCCAGGACGGCAGGGGAGTGAACACTGAAGCTTTCTTT.

At least ten counts were recorded for this clonotype. This chain joins TRBV15 and TRBJ2-6; D unclear. This CDR3 is 18 amino acids long. The V end lost 1 base, the J end lost 0 bases, and 13 bases lay between the germline ends. Germline CDR1 LNHNV, CDR2 YYDKDF (reference sequence). CDR3 sequence reads: CATSRVQEAASGANVLTF. The DNA of the CDR3 is TGTGCCACCAGCAGAGTACAAGAGGCGGCCTCTGGGGCCAACGTCCTGACTTTC.

In this sample, this clonotype turned up a few times. The CDR3 DNA sequence: TGTGCCAGCAGCTCCCAAGGCGGGAGTAATTCACCCCTCCACTTT. Its translation: CASSSQGGSNSPLHF. The chain carries TRBV7-9 and TRBJ1-6, with no clear D. Germline assignment: CDR1 SEHNR and CDR2 FQNEAQ (reference sequence). V lost 4 bases, J lost 6 bases, and 13 bases lay in between. This CDR3 contains 15 residues.

This clonotype has a handful of counts. The rearrangement links TRBV4-1 to TRBJ2-7, with 9 bases that match TRBD2. This CDR3 has 15 residues. The ends lost 1 base at V and 0 bases at J; junction bases unmatched: 1. The germline V gene encodes CDR1 MGHRA and CDR2 YSYEKL. The CDR3 DNA reads as TGCGCCAGCAGCCAAGGGACTAGCGACTCCTACGAGCAGTACTTC. This gives the protein CASSQGTSDSYEQYF.

For this clonotype: This clone may be a read error of a much larger clone one base away. V gene TRBV5-4 combines with J gene TRBJ2-6; no definite D call. The germline V and J ends were trimmed by 0 bases and 1 base, with 8 bases remaining between them. The CDR3 covers 16 residues. Germline loops: CDR1 SGHNT, CDR2 YYREEE (reference sequence). The CDR3 region is CASSLARPSGANVLTF. In DNA, the CDR3 is TGTGCCAGCAGCTTGGCCCGGCCGTCTGGGGCCAACGTCCTGACTTTC. The variable domain in full, completed from reference TRBV5-4 and TRBJ2-6, reads ETGVTQSPTHLIKTRGQQVTLRCSSQSGHNTVSWYQQALGQGPQFIFQYYREEENGRGNFPPRFSGLQFPNYSSELNVNALELDDSALYLCASSLARPSGANVLTFGAGSRLTVL.

This clonotype was found many times. The chain has TRBV5-4 and TRBJ2-5, with 11 bases that match TRBD1. The V gene's germline CDR1 is SGHNT and CDR2 YYREEE (reference sequence). After removal of 10 bases from V and 3 bases from J, the junction contained 5 bases not matched to a gene. The CDR3 is 13 amino acids. In nucleotides, the CDR3 is TGTGCCTTCAGGACAGGGGGCGAAGAGACCCAGTACTTC. Translating it yields CAFRTGGEETQYF. Based on the CDR3 plus reference TRBV5-4 and TRBJ2-5, the full variable domain is ETGVTQSPTHLIKTRGQQVTLRCSSQSGHNTVSWYQQALGQGPQFIFQYYREEENGRGNFPPRFSGLQFPNYSSELNVNALELDDSALYLCAFRTGGEETQYFGPGTRLLVL.

V usage is TRBV11-2 and J usage is TRBJ2-5; maybe TRBD1 (6 bases). The V and J ends lost 5 bases and 4 bases respectively, with 20 bases between them. The CDR3 runs 16 residues. Looked up from germline, CDR1 is SGHAT and CDR2 is FQNNGV. CDR3 nucleotide sequence: TGTGCCAGCAGCCTTAAGGGGACACGAGGCCCAGAGACCCAGTACTTC. This gives the protein CASSLKGTRGPETQYF.

The chain recombines TRBV29-1 with TRBJ2-6; 7 bases align to TRBD1. With V trimmed by 3 bases and J by 2 bases, 7 bases remained unmatched. Per the germline V gene, CDR1 is SQVTM and CDR2 is ANQGSEA. The CDR3 runs to 16 residues. CDR3 coding DNA: TGCAGCGTTGAGGGACAGATGAACACTGGGGCCAACGTCCTGACTTTC. This sequence encodes CSVEGQMNTGANVLTF.

There are a few counts of this clonotype. The chain carries TRBV7-9 and TRBJ1-1, with D perhaps matching TRBD1 (6 bases). Germline V CDR1 and CDR2: SEHNR, FQNEAQ (reference sequence). V was trimmed by 2 bases and J by 4 bases, leaving 20 bases between them. CDR3 length equals 17 residues. The CDR3 is CASSLQEGAGEGTEAFF. The CDR3 DNA is TGTGCCAGCAGCTTACAAGAAGGGGCAGGGGAGGGCACTGAAGCTTTCTTT.

The chain recombines TRBV29-1 with TRBJ1-2; 7 nucleotides align to TRBD1. The J segment lost 6 bases and the V segment lost 4 bases, leaving 8 bases of the junction unmatched. The germline V gene has CDR1 SQVTM and CDR2 ANQGSEA. The CDR3 is made up of 13 amino acids. CDR3 nucleotides: TGCAGCGTTGGGGGGGACAGTGGACATGGCTACACCTTC. This codes for CSVGGDSGHGYTF.

This chain links TRBV11-2 with TRBJ1-3, with D unresolved. This CDR3 comprises 14 residues. Trimming took 5 bases from V and 0 from J, leaving 8 bases between them. Per germline, CDR1 SGHAT and CDR2 FQNNGV. CDR3 protein: CASSPRRSGNTIYF. The CDR3 coding sequence is TGTGCCAGCAGCCCCCGTCGCTCTGGAAACACCATATATTTT.

The V call is TRBV7-9, the J call TRBJ2-7; tentative D call: TRBD1 (6 bases). The CDR3 length is 14 residues. Germline values: CDR1 SEHNR, CDR2 FQNEAQ (reference sequence). V was pared by 5 bases and J by 4 bases, with 15 bases between. CDR3: CASSPDSPKYEQYF. CDR3 nucleotides: TGTGCCAGCAGCCCGGACAGCCCAAAGTACGAGCAGTACTTC.

This clonotype was found many times. V and J are TRBV15 and TRBJ1-4, with a tentative D call TRBD1 (5 bases). V shed 1 base and J shed 6 bases, with 18 bases lying between them. This CDR3 is built from 17 residues. Per the germline V gene, CDR1 is LNHNV and CDR2 is YYDKDF (reference sequence). For the CDR3, the DNA is TGTGCCACCAGCAGAGGAACCCGGACAAGGGGCTATGAAAAACTGTTTTTT. Its protein product is CATSRGTRTRGYEKLFF.

In regard to this clonotype: A much bigger clone sits one base away, suggesting this may be a read error. The chain is built from TRBV25-1 and TRBJ1-5; D gene uncertain. The CDR3 runs to 18 residues. V lost 4 bases to trimming and J lost 9 bases, with 28 bases between them. The germline V gene has CDR1 MGHDK and CDR2 SYGVNS. CDR3 protein: CASSGMVSPTIIMGPQHF. The CDR3 coding sequence is TGTGCCAGCAGTGGAATGGTGAGCCCTACTATAATAATGGGGCCCCAGCATTTT.

DNA for the CDR3: TGCAGCCAGACGGACAGGGTAGCTGAAGCTTTCTTT. Translation gives CSQTDRVAEAFF. V usage is TRBV29-1 and J usage is TRBJ1-1; 8 bases are shared with TRBD1. With 8 bases clipped from V and 6 bases from J, the junction kept 8 bases outside the gene matches. This CDR3 has 12 residues. Germline loops: CDR1 SQVTM, CDR2 ANQGSEA.

This clonotype was recorded at least ten times. A junction end diverges from the germline sequence, so it may reflect a read error. The rearrangement joins TRBV10-2 to TRBJ2-7; 7 nucleotides agree with TRBD1. This CDR3 spans 14 amino acids. Germline CDR1 reads WSHSY; CDR2 reads SAAADI. The CDR3 sequence: CASSPGGSSYEQYF. In nucleotides, the CDR3 is TGTGCCAGCAGCCCAGGGGGATCATCCTACGAGCAGTACTTC.

This clonotype was seen a few times. An end of the junction does not agree with germline; a read error may underlie this. The chain has TRBV10-3 and TRBJ1-1; 7 positions match TRBD1. Germline-derived CDR1 and CDR2 are ENHRY and SYGVKD. This CDR3 spans 16 amino acids. This chain's CDR3 is CASSYGSNLGTAEAFF. CDR3 coding DNA: TGTGCCAGCAGTTACGGGTCCAACTTAGGGACAGCTGAAGCTTTCTTT.

The rearrangement links TRBV25-1 to TRBJ2-7, with 7 bases matching TRBD1. CDR3 length: 17 amino acids. The V gene end was trimmed by 3 bases and the J gene end by 2 bases; junction bases not matched to a gene: 13. CDR1 is MGHDK, CDR2 SYGVNS, per germline. This chain's CDR3 is CASSDSAGTDTTYEQYF. The CDR3 region has the DNA TGTGCCAGCAGTGATAGTGCCGGGACAGACACAACCTACGAGCAGTACTTC.

This clonotype has a count of ten or more. The rearrangement uses TRBV9 and TRBJ1-1; 9 bases line up with TRBD1. Germline assignment: CDR1 SGDLS and CDR2 YYNGEE. V was pared by 1 base and J by 7 bases, with 5 bases of the junction left unmatched. The CDR3 has 14 amino acids. The CDR3 region is CASSVITGGVEAFF. Written as DNA, the CDR3 is TGTGCCAGCAGCGTAATTACAGGGGGCGTTGAAGCTTTCTTT.

This clonotype was picked up many times. CDR3 loop: CASSRGFTNYGYTF. The CDR3 DNA is TGTGCCAGCAGCCGGGGGTTCACTAACTATGGCTACACCTTC. The chain joins TRBV7-9 to TRBJ1-2; TRBD1 is a possible D gene (5 bases). Germline loops: CDR1 SEHNR, CDR2 FQNEAQ (reference sequence). Trimming removed 5 bases from V and 0 bases from J, with 10 bases in between. The CDR3 is made up of 14 amino acids. The variable domain in full, with the rest retrieved from reference TRBV7-9 and TRBJ1-2, is DTGVSQNPRHKITKRGQNVTFRCDPISEHNRLYWYRQTLGQGPEFLTYFQNEAQLEKSRLLSDRFSAERPKGSFSTLEIQRTEQGDSAMYLCASSRGFTNYGYTFGSGTRLTVV.

About this clonotype itself: The junction shows a germline mismatch at one end, possibly a read error. The chain uses TRBV29-1 and TRBJ1-2; 12 nucleotides agree with TRBD1. Germline values: CDR1 SQVTM, CDR2 ANQGSEA. The CDR3 sequence is 14 residues long. CDR3: CSVSPGQGAYGYTF. The DNA of the CDR3 is TGCAGCGTCTCCCCGGGACAGGGGGCTTATGGCTACACTTTC.

This chain uses TRBV25-1 with TRBJ2-7, with TRBD2 matching 9 bases. CDR1 is MGHDK and CDR2 is SYGVNS in the germline V gene. The CDR3 totals 13 residues. The V and J ends lost 6 bases and 9 bases, in that order; junction bases with no gene match: 9. CDR3 amino acids: CASSLSGSDAQYF. The CDR3 DNA is TGTGCCAGCAGCCTTAGCGGGAGCGACGCGCAGTACTTC.

The V call is TRBV19, the J call TRBJ1-5, with 9 bases fitting TRBD1. Per the germline V gene, CDR1 is LNHDA and CDR2 is SQIVND (reference sequence). The CDR3 totals 16 residues. With 1 base clipped from V and 5 bases from J, the junction kept 6 bases outside the gene matches. The CDR3 sequence: CASSIGGTGSDQPQHF. The CDR3 DNA is TGTGCCAGTAGTATAGGAGGGACAGGGTCGGATCAGCCCCAGCATTTT.

The V and J genes are TRBV7-2 and TRBJ2-7; D is possibly TRBD1 or TRBD2 (5 bases each). The end of the DNA fits TRBJ2-1 better, so the J call may be wrong. Germline V gene sequence: CDR1 SGHTA, CDR2 FQGNSA. This CDR3 has 13 amino acids. Here the CDR3 DNA reads TGTGCCAGCAGCTTAGGGCTGGGGGATGAGCAGTTCTTC. This encodes CASSLGLGDEQFF.

Ten or more counts support this clonotype. The genes are TRBV29-1 and TRBJ2-7; 12 bases map to TRBD1. After removal of 7 bases from V and 1 base from J, the junction contained 5 bases not matched to a gene. Germline V gene sequence: CDR1 SQVTM, CDR2 ANQGSEA. The CDR3 has 14 residues. Written as DNA, the CDR3 is TGCAGCGCTTGGGGACAGGGGGCTTCCTACGAGCAGTACTTC. Protein sequence: CSAWGQGASYEQYF.